The sequence of this T cell receptor (beta chain) was determined in a study of blood T cell repertoires in COVID-19. Study at large: COVID-19 samples collected from the United States, Italy and Spain covered acute and convalescent phases. PBMCs, B-cell-depleted T cells, or T cells were the source of the cDNA or gDNA that made up the material.

The CDR3 loop spans 15 amino acids. Germline CDR1 and CDR2: MNHEY and SMNVEV (reference sequence). V shed 5 bases and J shed 5 bases, with 16 bases lying between them. Methods used by the authors: Estimated nucleated cell counts came from reference gene primer amplification. Produced via immunoSEQ multiplex PCR; TCRdb's table is partial and in-frame only. Clonal size and the V and J genes are those of that table, whereas D and trimming came from the DNA. The sample consists of approximately 240,000 clones, more than 65% of them appearing once. This chain joins TRBV27 and TRBJ2-1; tentative D call: TRBD1 (6 bases). The sequence came from a woman aged 40-49 years with active or convalescent COVID-19. The sequenced sample consisted of peripheral blood. The CDR3 coding sequence is TGTGCCAGCAGTCCTTACAGGGCTGGTCACAATGAGCAGTTCTTC. As protein: CASSPYRAGHNEQFF.